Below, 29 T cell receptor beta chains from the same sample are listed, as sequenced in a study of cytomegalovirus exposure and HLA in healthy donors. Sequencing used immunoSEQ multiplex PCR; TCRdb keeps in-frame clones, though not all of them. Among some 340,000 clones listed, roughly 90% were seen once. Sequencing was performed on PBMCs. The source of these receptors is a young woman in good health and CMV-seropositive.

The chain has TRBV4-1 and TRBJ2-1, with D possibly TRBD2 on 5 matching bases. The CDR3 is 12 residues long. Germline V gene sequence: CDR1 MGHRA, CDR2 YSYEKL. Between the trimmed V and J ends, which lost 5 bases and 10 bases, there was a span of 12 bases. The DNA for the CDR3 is TGCGCCAGCAGCGAACTAGATCGCGAGCAGTTCTTC. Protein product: CASSELDREQFF.

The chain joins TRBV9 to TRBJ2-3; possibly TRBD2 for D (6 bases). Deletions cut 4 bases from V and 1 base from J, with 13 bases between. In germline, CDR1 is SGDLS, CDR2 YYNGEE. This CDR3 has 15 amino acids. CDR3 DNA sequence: TGTGCCAGCAGCTTCCCCCCGGGGGGCACAGATACGCAGTATTTT. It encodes CASSFPPGGTDTQYF.

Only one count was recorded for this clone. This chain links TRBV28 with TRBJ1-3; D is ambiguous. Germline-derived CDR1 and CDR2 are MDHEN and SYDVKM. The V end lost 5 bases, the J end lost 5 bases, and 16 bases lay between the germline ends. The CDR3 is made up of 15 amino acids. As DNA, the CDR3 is TGTGCCAGCAGTGCCCGAGCGGATGGGCGAAACACCATATATTTT. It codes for CASSARADGRNTIYF.

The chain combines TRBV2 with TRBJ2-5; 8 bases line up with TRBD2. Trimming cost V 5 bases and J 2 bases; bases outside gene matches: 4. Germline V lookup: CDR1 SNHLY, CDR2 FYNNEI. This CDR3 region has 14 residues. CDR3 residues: CASSSGGRQETQYF. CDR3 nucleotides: TGTGCCAGCAGTAGCGGGGGCAGACAAGAGACCCAGTACTTC.

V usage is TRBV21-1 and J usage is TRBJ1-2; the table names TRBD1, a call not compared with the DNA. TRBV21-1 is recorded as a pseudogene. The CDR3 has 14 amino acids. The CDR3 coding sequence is TGTGCCAGCAGCAAAATGGGGGCGGACTATGGCTACACCTTC. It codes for CASSKMGADYGYTF.

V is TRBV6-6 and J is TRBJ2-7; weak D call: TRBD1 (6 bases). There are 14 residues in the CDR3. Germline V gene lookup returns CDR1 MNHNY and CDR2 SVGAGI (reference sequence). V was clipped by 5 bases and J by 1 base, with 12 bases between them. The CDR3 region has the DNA TGTGCCAGCAGTCGCAGGGGCGATTCCTACGAGCAGTACTTC. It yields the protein CASSRRGDSYEQYF.

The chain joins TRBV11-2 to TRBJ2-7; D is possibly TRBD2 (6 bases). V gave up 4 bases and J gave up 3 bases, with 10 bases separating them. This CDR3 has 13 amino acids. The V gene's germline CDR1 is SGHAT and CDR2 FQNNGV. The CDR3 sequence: CASSSGLLYEQYF. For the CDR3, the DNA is TGTGCCAGCAGCTCGGGACTCCTCTACGAGCAGTACTTC.

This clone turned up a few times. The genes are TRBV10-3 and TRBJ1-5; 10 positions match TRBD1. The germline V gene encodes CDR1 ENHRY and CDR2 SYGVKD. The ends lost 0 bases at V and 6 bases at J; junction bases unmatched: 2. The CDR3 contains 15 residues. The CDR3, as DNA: TGTGCCATCAGTGAGTCGACAGGGGGCGGTCAGCCCCAGCATTTT. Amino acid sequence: CAISESTGGGQPQHF.

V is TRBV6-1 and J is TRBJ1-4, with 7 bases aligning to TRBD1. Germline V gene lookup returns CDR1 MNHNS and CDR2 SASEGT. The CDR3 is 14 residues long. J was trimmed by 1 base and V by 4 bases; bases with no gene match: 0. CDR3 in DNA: TGTGCCAGCAGTGCAGGGGGAACTAATGAAAAACTGTTTTTT. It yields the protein CASSAGGTNEKLFF.

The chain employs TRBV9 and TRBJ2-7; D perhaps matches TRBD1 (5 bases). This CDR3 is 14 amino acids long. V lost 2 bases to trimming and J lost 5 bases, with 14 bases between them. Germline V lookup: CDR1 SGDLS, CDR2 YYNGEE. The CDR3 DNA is TGTGCCAGCAGCGTGACTTGGGGCGGCGACGAGCAGTACTTC. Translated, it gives CASSVTWGGDEQYF.

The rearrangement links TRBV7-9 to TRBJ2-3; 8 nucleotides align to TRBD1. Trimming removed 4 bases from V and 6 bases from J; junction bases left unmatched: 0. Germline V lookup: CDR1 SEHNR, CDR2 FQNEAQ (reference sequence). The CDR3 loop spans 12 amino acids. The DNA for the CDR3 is TGTGCCAGCAGCTACAGGGGGGATACGCAGTATTTT. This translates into CASSYRGDTQYF.

The CDR3 DNA reads as TGTGCCTGGAGGCTAGTGTCAGGGACCCAGTACTTC. This encodes CAWRLVSGTQYF. The chain carries TRBV30 and TRBJ2-5; D is uncertain. This CDR3 is 12 amino acids long. V lost 3 bases, J lost 7 bases, and 12 bases lay in between. CDR1 and CDR2 from the germline V gene are GTSNPN and SVGIG (reference sequence).

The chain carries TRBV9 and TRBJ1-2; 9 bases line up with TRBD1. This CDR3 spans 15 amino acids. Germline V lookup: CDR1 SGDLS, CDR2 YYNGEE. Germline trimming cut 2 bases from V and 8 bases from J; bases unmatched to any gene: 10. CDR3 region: CASSVRDREIKGYTF. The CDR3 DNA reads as TGTGCCAGCAGCGTCCGGGACAGGGAAATAAAAGGCTACACCTTC. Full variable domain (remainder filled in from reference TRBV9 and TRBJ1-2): DSGVTQTPKHLITATGQRVTLRCSPRSGDLSVYWYQQSLDQGLQFLIQYYNGEERAKGNILERFSAQQFPDLHSELNLSSLELGDSALYFCASSVRDREIKGYTFGSGTRLTVV.

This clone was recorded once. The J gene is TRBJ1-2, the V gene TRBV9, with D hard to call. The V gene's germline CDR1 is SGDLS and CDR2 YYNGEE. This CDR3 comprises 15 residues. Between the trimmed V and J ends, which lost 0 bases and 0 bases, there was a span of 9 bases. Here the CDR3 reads CASSVEPEANYGYTF. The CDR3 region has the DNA TGTGCCAGCAGCGTAGAGCCGGAAGCTAACTATGGCTACACCTTC.

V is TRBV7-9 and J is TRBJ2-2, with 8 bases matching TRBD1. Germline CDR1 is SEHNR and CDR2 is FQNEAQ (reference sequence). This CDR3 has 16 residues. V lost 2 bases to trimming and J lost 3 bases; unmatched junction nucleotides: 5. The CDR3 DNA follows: TGTGCCAGCAGCTTAAAACGACAGGGGTACACCGGGGAGCTGTTTTTT. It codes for CASSLKRQGYTGELFF.

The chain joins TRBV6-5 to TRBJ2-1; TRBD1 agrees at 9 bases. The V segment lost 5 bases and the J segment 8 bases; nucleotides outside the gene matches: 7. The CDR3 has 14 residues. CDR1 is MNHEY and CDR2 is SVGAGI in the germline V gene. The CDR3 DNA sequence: TGTGCCAGCAGTCCTGGGACAGGGTTCGATGAGCAGTTCTTC. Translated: CASSPGTGFDEQFF.

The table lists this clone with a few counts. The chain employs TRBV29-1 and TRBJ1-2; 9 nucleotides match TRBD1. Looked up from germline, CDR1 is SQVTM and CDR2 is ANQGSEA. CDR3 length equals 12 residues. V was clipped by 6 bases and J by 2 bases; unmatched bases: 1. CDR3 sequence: CSVGQGNYGYTF. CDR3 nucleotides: TGCAGCGTAGGACAGGGGAACTATGGCTACACCTTC.

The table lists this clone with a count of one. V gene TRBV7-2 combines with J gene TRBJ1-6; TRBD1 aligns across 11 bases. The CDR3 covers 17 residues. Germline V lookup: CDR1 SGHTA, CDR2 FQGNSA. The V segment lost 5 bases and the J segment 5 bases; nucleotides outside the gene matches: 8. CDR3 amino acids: CASSIKGQGANNSPLHF. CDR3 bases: TGTGCCAGCAGCATAAAAGGACAGGGGGCAAATAATTCACCCCTCCACTTT.

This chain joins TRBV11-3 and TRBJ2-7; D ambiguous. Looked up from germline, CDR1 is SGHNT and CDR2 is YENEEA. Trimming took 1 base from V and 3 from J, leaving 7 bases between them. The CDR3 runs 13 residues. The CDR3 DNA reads TGTGCCAGCAGCTTAGGACACCTCTACGAGCAGTACTTC. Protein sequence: CASSLGHLYEQYF.

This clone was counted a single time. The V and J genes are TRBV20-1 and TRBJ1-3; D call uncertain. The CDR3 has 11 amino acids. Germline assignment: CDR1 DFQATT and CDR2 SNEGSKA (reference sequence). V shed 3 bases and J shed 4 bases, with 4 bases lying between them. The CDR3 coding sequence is TGCAGTGCTAGGGGGGGAAACACCATATATTTT. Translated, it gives CSARGGNTIYF.

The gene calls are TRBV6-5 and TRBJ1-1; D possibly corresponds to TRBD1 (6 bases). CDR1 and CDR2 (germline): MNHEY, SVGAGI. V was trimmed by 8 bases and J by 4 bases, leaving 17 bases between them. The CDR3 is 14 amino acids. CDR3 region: CASRDLRGTTEAFF. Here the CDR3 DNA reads TGTGCCAGCCGGGACCTCAGGGGCACCACTGAAGCTTTCTTT.

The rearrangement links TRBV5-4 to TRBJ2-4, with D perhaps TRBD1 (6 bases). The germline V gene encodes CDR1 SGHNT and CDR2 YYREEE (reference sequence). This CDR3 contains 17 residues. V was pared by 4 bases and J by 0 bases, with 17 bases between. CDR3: CASSTDSLLLAKNIQYF. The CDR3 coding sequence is TGTGCCAGCAGCACGGACAGCCTACTACTAGCCAAAAACATTCAGTACTTC.

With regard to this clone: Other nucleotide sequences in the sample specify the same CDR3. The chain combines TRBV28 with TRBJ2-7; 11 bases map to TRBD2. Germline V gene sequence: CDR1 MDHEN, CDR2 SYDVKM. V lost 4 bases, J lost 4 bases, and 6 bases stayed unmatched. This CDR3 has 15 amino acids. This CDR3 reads CASSSPGLAVYEQYF. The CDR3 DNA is TGTGCCAGCAGTTCACCGGGACTAGCGGTTTACGAGCAGTACTTC.

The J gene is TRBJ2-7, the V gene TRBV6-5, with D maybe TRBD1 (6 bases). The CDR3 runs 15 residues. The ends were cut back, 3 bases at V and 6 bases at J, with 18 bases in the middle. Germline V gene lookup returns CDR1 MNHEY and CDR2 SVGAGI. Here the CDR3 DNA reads TGTGCCAGCAGTTATCAGGGGTTGGGTTTTGGCGAGCAGTACTTC. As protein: CASSYQGLGFGEQYF.

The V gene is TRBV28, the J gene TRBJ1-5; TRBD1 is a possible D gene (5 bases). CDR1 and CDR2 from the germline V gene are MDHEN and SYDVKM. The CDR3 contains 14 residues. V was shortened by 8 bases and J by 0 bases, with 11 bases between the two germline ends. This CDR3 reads CASRDRDSNQPQHF. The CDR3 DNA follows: TGTGCCAGCCGGGACCGGGATAGCAATCAGCCCCAGCATTTT.

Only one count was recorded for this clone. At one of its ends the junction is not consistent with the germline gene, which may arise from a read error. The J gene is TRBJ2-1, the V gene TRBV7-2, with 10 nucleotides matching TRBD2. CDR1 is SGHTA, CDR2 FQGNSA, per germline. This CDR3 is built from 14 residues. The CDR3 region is CASSPGGAGGAEVF. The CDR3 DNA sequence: TGTGCCAGCAGCCCCGGAGGAGCGGGGGGGGCGGAAGTCTTC.

The CDR3 sequence is CASSLDSTYNEQFF. In DNA, the CDR3 is TGCGCCAGCAGCCTCGACAGCACCTACAATGAGCAGTTCTTC. The rearrangement joins TRBV5-1 to TRBJ2-1; D perhaps matches TRBD1 (5 bases). This CDR3 spans 14 amino acids. Germline V gene data show CDR1 as SGHRS and CDR2 as YFSETQ. The V gene lost 4 bases and the J gene lost 2 bases, with 10 bases spanning the gap.

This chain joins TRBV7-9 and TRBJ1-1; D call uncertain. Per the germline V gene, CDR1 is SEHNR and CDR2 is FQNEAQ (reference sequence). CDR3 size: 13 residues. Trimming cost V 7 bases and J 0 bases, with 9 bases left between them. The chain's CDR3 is CASNGRLNTEAFF. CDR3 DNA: TGTGCCAGCAATGGCAGGCTGAACACTGAAGCTTTCTTT.

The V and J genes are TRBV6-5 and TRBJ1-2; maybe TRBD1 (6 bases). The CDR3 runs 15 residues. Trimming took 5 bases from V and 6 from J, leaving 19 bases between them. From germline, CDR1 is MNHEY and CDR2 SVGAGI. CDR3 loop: CASSGNSQGLNGYTF. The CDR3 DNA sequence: TGTGCCAGCAGTGGGAATTCTCAGGGGTTAAATGGCTACACCTTC.